Following are 22 T cell receptor beta chains from one sample sequenced in a study of graft-versus-host responses after intestinal transplantation (dated by TCRdb to the early 2020s). Receptor amplification or capture employed the immunoSEQ multiplex PCR assay. TCRdb limited this immuneACCESS table to in-frame rearrangements with V and J called. A share of clones is missing; checked studies link under half to unresolved V genes, and the rest is unexplained. This sample is represented by about 97,000 clones; around 90% of them were singletons. The top ten hold about 16% of the sample. The sequenced sample was PBMCs, obtained approximately 470 days after intestinal transplant. These receptors came from a human patient who received an intestinal transplant, so some T cells may come from the graft donor.

J is TRBJ2-7 and V is TRBV13; 7 bases are a match to TRBD2. V lost 5 bases to trimming and J lost 7 bases; unmatched junction nucleotides: 11. This CDR3 is built from 14 residues. Germline loops: CDR1 PRHDT, CDR2 FYEKMQ (reference sequence). CDR3 amino acids: CASSPTPGGREQYF. CDR3 coding DNA: TGTGCCAGCAGCCCCACGCCGGGGGGTCGGGAGCAGTACTTC.

The chain recombines TRBV10-3 with TRBJ1-2, with D perhaps TRBD1 (5 bases). V lost 11 bases to trimming and J lost 8 bases, with 24 bases between them. The CDR3 spans 14 residues. Germline CDR1 reads ENHRY; CDR2 reads SYGVKD. CDR3 coding DNA: TGTGCCCACAGCCCCCAGGGTAGTTATCGCGGCTACACCTTC. It specifies CAHSPQGSYRGYTF.

The gene calls are TRBV5-4 and TRBJ1-6, with a tentative D call TRBD1 (5 bases). Germline V gives CDR1 SGHNT, CDR2 YYREEE (reference sequence). V was cut by 4 bases and J by 6 bases, with 20 bases left in between. The length of the CDR3 is 17 residues. The CDR3 here is CASSQREAGPLNSPLHF. CDR3 in DNA: TGTGCCAGCAGCCAGCGGGAGGCAGGGCCTCTTAATTCACCCCTCCACTTT.

This sequence joins TRBV4-1 and TRBJ1-6, with D unclear. The CDR3 sequence is 16 residues long. With 0 bases removed from V and 9 bases from J, the gap between germline ends came to 15 bases. Per germline, CDR1 MGHRA and CDR2 YSYEKL. The CDR3 region is CASSQDWQALGSPLHF. CDR3 sequence (DNA): TGCGCCAGCAGCCAAGACTGGCAGGCCTTGGGTTCACCCCTCCACTTT.

J is TRBJ2-7 and V is TRBV13; 11 bases align to TRBD2. Losses at the gene ends were 4 bases for V and 2 bases for J; bases not matched to a gene: 4. The CDR3 is 15 amino acids. Looked up from germline, CDR1 is PRHDT and CDR2 is FYEKMQ (reference sequence). The CDR3 region has the DNA TGTGCCAGCAGCTCTGGACTAGCGGGTGCCTACGAGCAGTACTTC. Its translation: CASSSGLAGAYEQYF.

V usage is TRBV7-3 and J usage is TRBJ2-1, with D hard to call. There are 12 residues in the CDR3. CDR1 and CDR2 from the germline V gene are SGHTA and FQGTGA. V lost 3 bases and J lost 7, with 7 bases in between. This CDR3 is CASSFSGNEQFF. DNA of the CDR3: TGTGCCAGCAGCTTCAGTGGGAATGAGCAGTTCTTC.

V is TRBV29-1 and J is TRBJ2-1, with a tentative D call TRBD1 (6 bases). The ends were cut back, 8 bases at V and 0 bases at J, with 11 bases in the middle. The CDR3 spans 13 residues. Germline CDR1 is SQVTM and CDR2 is ANQGSEA. The DNA of the CDR3 is TGCAGCATACAGGGCGGCTCCTACAATGAGCAGTTCTTC. The encoded protein is CSIQGGSYNEQFF.

This clone has more than one count but fewer than ten. Other DNA variants within this sample encode the same CDR3. Written as DNA, the CDR3 is TGCAGTGCGGCAGGGTCCTACGAGCAGTACTTC. Its translation is CSAAGSYEQYF. The chain joins TRBV20-1 to TRBJ2-7; a weak D match, TRBD1 (5 bases). Germline assignment: CDR1 DFQATT and CDR2 SNEGSKA (reference sequence). The CDR3 has 11 residues. Trimming left V 6 bases short and J 1 base short, with 7 bases between.

The rearrangement links TRBV5-7 to TRBJ2-7; weak D call: TRBD2 (6 bases). TRBV5-7 belongs to the ORF category, with a function that is uncertain. The CDR3 totals 18 residues. Trimming left V 0 bases short and J 0 bases short, with 19 bases between. CDR3 in DNA: TGTGCCAGCAGCTTGGCCGTTATTGGGACTCGGAGCTCCTACGAGCAGTACTTC. Translating gives CASSLAVIGTRSSYEQYF.

CDR3 DNA: TGTGCCATCAGTGAGTCATTTAGGGCAGGGGCCCAGCCCCAGCATTTT. This sequence encodes CAISESFRAGAQPQHF. The chain uses TRBV10-3 and TRBJ1-5; TRBD1 is a possible D gene (6 bases). The V gene lost 0 bases and the J gene lost 7 bases, with 16 bases spanning the gap. Germline CDR1 and CDR2: ENHRY and SYGVKD. The length of the CDR3 is 16 residues.

CDR3 sequence: CAISEYGQTAKNIQYF. CDR3 nucleotides: TGTGCCATCAGTGAGTACGGACAGACAGCCAAAAACATTCAGTACTTC. The V and J genes are TRBV10-3 and TRBJ2-4, with D perhaps matching TRBD1 (6 bases). Trimming stripped 1 base from V and 0 bases from J, with 10 bases between. CDR1 and CDR2 (germline): ENHRY, SYGVKD. This CDR3 comprises 16 residues.

This chain connects TRBV5-8 to TRBJ1-5, with D perhaps TRBD1 (5 bases). Germline values: CDR1 SGHTS, CDR2 YDEGEE. The CDR3 loop spans 15 amino acids. Trimming removed 0 bases at V and 4 bases at J, with 11 bases between. The CDR3 DNA is TGTGCCAGCAGCTTGGGGGGACGGACTAATCAGCCCCAGCATTTT. This encodes CASSLGGRTNQPQHF.

The chain joins TRBV27 to TRBJ1-4, with a possible D match to TRBD1 (5 bases). V was cut by 5 bases and J by 8 bases, with 15 bases left in between. The CDR3 spans 14 residues. Germline loops: CDR1 MNHEY, CDR2 SMNVEV (reference sequence). This CDR3 is CASSPQGYGEKLFF. The CDR3 DNA sequence: TGTGCCAGCAGTCCCCAGGGCTACGGGGAAAAACTGTTTTTT.

V gene TRBV7-7 combines with J gene TRBJ2-1; a possible D gene is TRBD2 (5 bases). Per germline, CDR1 SSHAT and CDR2 FNYEAQ (reference sequence). The CDR3 runs to 12 residues. The CDR3 DNA reads as TGTGCTAGCGCCGCGGAGTCGAATGAGCAGTTCTTC. Residues: CASAAESNEQFF.

The CDR3 sequence: CASSLFSYGYTF. The DNA of the CDR3 is TGTGCCAGCAGCTTATTCAGCTATGGCTACACCTTC. The chain carries TRBV13 and TRBJ1-2; D is unresolved. Germline assignment: CDR1 PRHDT and CDR2 FYEKMQ (reference sequence). This CDR3 region has 12 residues. V was cut by 2 bases and J by 4 bases, with 5 bases left in between.

This clone was found once. The chain recombines TRBV4-2 with TRBJ1-2, with no clear D. The V gene's germline CDR1 is LGHNA and CDR2 YNFKEQ. The germline V and J ends were trimmed by 1 base and 6 bases, with 18 bases remaining between them. The CDR3 sequence is 16 residues long. CDR3 loop: CASSQGLGGSFDGYTF. CDR3 coding DNA: TGTGCCAGCAGCCAAGGTCTCGGCGGCTCATTCGATGGCTACACCTTC.

A word on this clone: At one boundary the junction diverges from the germline segment, which might be a read error. This chain links TRBV2 with TRBJ1-1; the D gene is possibly TRBD1 (5 bases). Germline CDR1 and CDR2: SNHLY and FYNNEI. The CDR3 consists of 15 residues. CDR3 sequence reads: CASSEAGTMNTEASF. The CDR3 DNA follows: TGTGCCAGCAGTGAAGCCGGGACCATGAACACTGAAGCTTCCTTT.

The chain joins TRBV4-1 to TRBJ2-1, with TRBD2 matching 7 bases. Germline values: CDR1 MGHRA, CDR2 YSYEKL. The CDR3 sequence is 18 residues long. Trimming took 1 base from V and 0 from J; bases not matched to a gene: 9. The CDR3 bases are TGCGCCAGCAGCCAAGGTCTGCAGCGGGGACCCTCCTACAATGAGCAGTTCTTC. Residues: CASSQGLQRGPSYNEQFF.

The chain couples TRBV11-3 to TRBJ2-1, with TRBD1 matching 7 bases. This CDR3 spans 15 amino acids. Unmatched junction bases numbered 6, after V lost 3 bases and J lost 4 bases. Germline V lookup: CDR1 SGHNT, CDR2 YENEEA. CDR3: CASSFQPGQYNEQFF. The CDR3 coding sequence is TGTGCCAGCAGCTTTCAACCGGGACAGTACAATGAGCAGTTCTTC.

V gene TRBV21-1 combines with J gene TRBJ2-2. TRBV21-1 is marked as a pseudogene. The CDR3 spans 14 residues. The CDR3 nucleotides read TGTGCCAGCCGACGGGGCGTCAACACCGGGGAGCTGTTTTTT. It yields the protein CASRRGVNTGELFF.

This clone was seen only once. The V call is TRBV5-1, the J call TRBJ2-7, with 9 bases lining up with TRBD1. V shed 7 bases and J 4 bases; nucleotides not matched to a gene: 9. Germline CDR1 SGHRS, CDR2 YFSETQ. This CDR3 contains 14 residues. CDR3 DNA sequence: TGCGCCAGCCCGTCGGGACAGGGCCGGTACGAGCAGTACTTC. It specifies CASPSGQGRYEQYF. Full variable domain (rest looked up from reference TRBV5-1 and TRBJ2-7): KAGVTQTPRYLIKTRGQQVTLSCSPISGHRSVSWYQQTPGQGLQFLFEYFSETQRNKGNFPGRFSGRQFSNSRSEMNVSTLELGDSALYLCASPSGQGRYEQYFGPGTRLTVT.

This chain connects TRBV27 to TRBJ2-1; D may match TRBD1 or TRBD2 (5 bases each). The germline gives CDR1 MNHEY, CDR2 SMNVEV (reference sequence). The V gene lost 2 bases and the J gene lost 6 bases, with 14 bases spanning the gap. The CDR3 extends over 15 amino acids. The CDR3 spells CASSLPYGTGNEQFF. The CDR3 nucleotides read TGTGCCAGCAGTTTACCCTACGGGACGGGCAATGAGCAGTTCTTC.